A selection of T cell receptor beta chains follows, all from one sample in a study of beta chain features in type 1 diabetes. The data were produced by immunoSEQ multiplex PCR, yet TCRdb's version contains in-frame clones alone and is incomplete. The data hold about 660,000 clones, with around an eighth observed a single time. Sequenced: naive CD4+ T cells from blood. The source of these receptors is a man younger than 35 with type 1 diabetes. CDR3s include the opening cysteine and the closing phenylalanine or tryptophan.

CDR3 protein	V gene	J gene
CAIRAGTGTDEQFF	TRBV10-3	TRBJ2-1
CASSRQGVYEQYF	TRBV19	TRBJ2-7
CASRTTGEETQYF	TRBV27	TRBJ2-5
CASSLATVSPNTQYF	TRBV11-2	TRBJ2-3
CASSKAARLSSYEQYF	TRBV21-1	TRBJ2-7
CASSQGSGYEQYF	TRBV14	TRBJ2-7
CASSAQTGTASSYEQYF	TRBV25-1	TRBJ2-7
CASSLVVDTEAFF	TRBV7-9	TRBJ1-1
CASSPWIGNTIYF	TRBV14	TRBJ1-3
CATSRAGGGSNQPQHF	TRBV15	TRBJ1-5
CSVETGFYGQYF	TRBV29-1	TRBJ2-7
CASRDSYYNEQFF	TRBV28	TRBJ2-1
CAWRERGPYEQYF	TRBV30	TRBJ2-7
CAISPGTGAYEQYF	TRBV10-3	TRBJ2-7
CASSEAVGYQETQYF	TRBV2	TRBJ2-5
CASSPQDRGHNEQFF	TRBV6-5	TRBJ2-1